The entry that follows covers one T cell receptor (beta chain) sequence. The CDR3 is 14 residues long. The ends were cut back, 6 bases at V and 1 base at J, with 11 bases in the middle. CDR1 is MDHEN, CDR2 SYDVKM, per germline. The Seattle patients joined while their infection was active and were tracked longitudinally afterward. The sample is drawn from a study of blood T cell repertoires in COVID-19. Study in general: Sample material is recorded as cDNA or gDNA derived from T cells, B-cell-depleted T cells, or PBMCs.

Original methodology: Amplification from reference gene primers served as the basis for estimated nucleated cell counts. Repertoires were generated with immunoSEQ multiplex PCR, while TCRdb's copy carries only in-frame clones and drops some. V, J and clone size derive from that table, while D and trimming were established from the DNA sequence. Of roughly 340,000 clones in the sample, roughly 90% were seen once. The chain uses TRBV28 and TRBJ2-3, with unresolved D. What was sequenced was peripheral blood. The TCR comes from a woman aged 25 to 39 with COVID-19, enrolled during active disease. The DNA of the CDR3 is TGTGCCAGCAGCCCCTTGACTCGCACAGATACGCAGTATTTT. Its protein product is CASSPLTRTDTQYF.